This T cell receptor beta chain derives from a study of vaccination effects on CD4 cells after COVID-19. As for the study in general: Peptide-pool stimulation followed by sequencing identified expanded antigen-specific CD4+ clonotypes in the ViraFEST assay.

On this clone itself: Its antigen is still unknown.

Culture lasted around eleven days before CD4+ T cell isolation. All study participants received two doses of BNT162b2 or mRNA-1273 vaccine. No vaccinee had earlier SARS-CoV-2 infection, and nucleocapsid antibodies were negative. Trimming pared 3 bases from V and 6 bases from J, leaving 6 bases between. This CDR3 region has 12 residues. Only in-frame clones appear in the TCRdb table, and some are missing; sequencing was by immunoSEQ multiplex PCR. The sample lists tens of thousands of clones; around two thirds were seen once. Source: CD4+ T cells from PBMCs cultured without peptide, taken after COVID-19 vaccination. The chain uses TRBV12-3 or TRBV12-4 and TRBJ2-4; D not certain. The source of this sequence is a human donor who received a COVID-19 vaccine. CDR3 residues: CASSLKGNIQYF. Written as DNA, the CDR3 is TGTGCCAGCAGTTTGAAGGGAAACATTCAGTACTTC.